This T cell receptor (beta chain) was observed in a study of T cells in Graves' hyperthyroidism and ophthalmopathy. This CDR3 contains 12 residues. Trimming pared 7 bases from V and 2 bases from J, leaving 8 bases between. The V gene's germline CDR1 is PRHDT and CDR2 FYEKMQ (reference sequence). When ophthalmopathy did not progress within 18 months, Graves' hyperthyroidism was considered stable. Those patients with uncontrolled infection, other autoimmune disease, pregnancy or lactation were excluded. This clonotype has at least ten counts. Regions amplified from RNA transcripts were the TCR beta CDR3 regions. Primed by the HTBI set, a first-round RT-PCR was run on the TCR CDR3. TCRdb re-analysed the multiplex PCR reads in MiXCR, keeping a single row per CDR3 protein. The sample includes about 510,000 distinct CDR3 sequences, about 15% of them seen just once.

The chain recombines TRBV13 with TRBJ1-1; the D is unclear. The sample consisted of blood. The clonotype comes from a middle-aged woman with Graves' hyperthyroidism. The CDR3 DNA follows: TGTGCCAGCAAGAGCCACAACACTGAAGCTTTCTTT. Its translation: CASKSHNTEAFF.